This T cell receptor (beta chain) emerged from a study of T cells expressing NK-cell markers. Study context: In sorted CD3+CD56+NKG2C+, CD3+CD56+NKG2C- and CD3+CD56-NKG2C+ T cells, TCR beta repertoires were obtained.

General study points: In about six donors, dominant NKG2C+ clonotypes were roughly 1.0-7.0% of CD8+ T cells.

This CDR3 contains 14 residues. Germline V gives CDR1 LNHDA, CDR2 SQIVND (reference sequence). As for this clonotype: Antigen unknown.

TCRdb re-analyzed the 5' RACE reads; it lists each CDR3 protein once, without DNA. This table lists about 150,000 distinct CDR3 sequences. Sequencing used blood T cells: a sorted CD56 or NKG2C T cell subset, CD4+ or CD8+ T cells, or bulk PBMC T cells (not recorded which). The chain links TRBV19 to TRBJ2-4; TCRdb returns TRBD1, unconfirmable since there is no DNA. This receptor was taken from a man aged 18-69 years in good health. The CDR3 region is CASSPGTGTDIQYF.